This entry lists 24 T cell receptor beta chains sequenced from one sample in a study of blood T cell repertoires in COVID-19. Profiled with immunoSEQ multiplex PCR; TCRdb holds only in-frame clones, not every one. The sample carries fewer than 200,000 clones, more than 75% recorded once. Material for sequencing was peripheral blood. Every receptor here comes from a woman in her sixties or seventies with COVID-19, enrolled during active disease.

The V and J genes are TRBV29-1 and TRBJ2-7; possibly TRBD1 for D (5 bases). V lost 7 bases and J 12 bases, leaving 16 bases between the germline ends. This CDR3 has 10 residues. Germline CDR1 reads SQVTM; CDR2 reads ANQGSEA. CDR3 protein: CSASDDRLYF. For the CDR3, the DNA is TGCAGCGCTTCGGATGACAGACTGTACTTC.

The genes are TRBV5-4 and TRBJ1-6, with TRBD1 matching 9 bases. After removal of 5 bases from V and 9 bases from J, the junction contained 12 bases not matched to a gene. Germline V gene lookup returns CDR1 SGHNT and CDR2 YYREEE (reference sequence). The length of the CDR3 is 16 residues. The DNA for the CDR3 is TGTGCCAGCAGTCGGGACCCACAGGGGGCGCCTTCACCCCTCCACTTT. This encodes CASSRDPQGAPSPLHF.

Only one count was recorded for this clone. The chain recombines TRBV6-5 with TRBJ2-7, with 10 positions matching TRBD1. Germline CDR1 and CDR2: MNHEY and SVGAGI. This CDR3 is 14 amino acids long. J lost 2 bases, V lost 7 bases, and 5 bases had no gene match. The CDR3 DNA follows: TGTGCCAGCAAAGGACAGGGGGGACCCTACGAGCAGTACTTC. This encodes CASKGQGGPYEQYF.

The chain uses TRBV30 and TRBJ1-1; 9 nucleotides match TRBD1. The V gene's germline CDR1 is GTSNPN and CDR2 SVGIG (reference sequence). With 2 bases clipped from V and 5 bases from J, the junction kept 6 bases outside the gene matches. The CDR3 contains 14 residues. CDR3 DNA sequence: TGTGCCTGGAGTAGGGACAGGGTGGTGACTGAAGCTTTCTTT. Encoded protein: CAWSRDRVVTEAFF.

The gene calls are TRBV6-5 and TRBJ1-1; no clear D. The CDR3 has 14 residues. Trimming stripped 4 bases from V and 5 bases from J, with 14 bases between. From germline, CDR1 is MNHEY and CDR2 SVGAGI. The CDR3, as DNA: TGTGCCAGCAGTTTTATTCGGGGAGAGACTGAAGCTTTCTTT. Amino acid sequence: CASSFIRGETEAFF.

This clone was observed a few times. The rearrangement links TRBV6-6 to TRBJ1-5; 7 bases are shared with TRBD1. The trim removed 5 bases at V and 5 bases at J, leaving 9 bases unmatched. CDR3 size: 15 residues. In germline, CDR1 is MNHNY, CDR2 SVGAGI (reference sequence). CDR3 loop: CASSQPDRAHQPQHF. The CDR3 coding sequence is TGTGCCAGCAGTCAACCAGACAGGGCTCATCAGCCCCAGCATTTT.

The chain employs TRBV28 and TRBJ2-7; TRBD1 matches at 7 bases. There are 14 residues in the CDR3. J was trimmed by 2 bases and V by 1 base; bases with no gene match: 2. The V gene's germline CDR1 is MDHEN and CDR2 SYDVKM. The CDR3 protein is CASSLLQGAYEQYF. The CDR3 DNA reads as TGTGCCAGCAGTTTATTGCAGGGGGCCTACGAGCAGTACTTC.

This chain links TRBV14 with TRBJ2-5, with TRBD2 as a possible D gene (6 bases). Germline V CDR1 and CDR2: SGHDN, FVKESK. The ends were cut back, 3 bases at V and 5 bases at J, with 13 bases in the middle. The CDR3 runs 14 residues. CDR3 amino acids: CASSQTGTPETQYF. The DNA for the CDR3 is TGTGCCAGCAGCCAGACTGGGACTCCGGAGACCCAGTACTTC. Looking up the rest from reference TRBV14 and TRBJ2-5 gives the full variable domain: EAGVTQFPSHSVIEKGQTVTLRCDPISGHDNLYWYRRVMGKEIKFLLHFVKESKQDESGMPNNRFLAERTGGTYSTLKVQPAELEDSGVYFCASSQTGTPETQYFGPGTRLLVL.

This clone was observed a handful of times. CDR3 sequence reads: CASSHGTGTEAFF. Written as DNA, the CDR3 is TGCGCCAGCAGCCACGGAACAGGAACTGAAGCTTTCTTT. This chain links TRBV4-1 with TRBJ1-1; D is perhaps TRBD1 (5 bases). Between the trimmed V and J ends, which lost 3 bases and 5 bases, there was a span of 10 bases. Germline V gene data show CDR1 as MGHRA and CDR2 as YSYEKL. The CDR3 consists of 13 residues.

The chain combines TRBV5-5 with TRBJ1-4; 10 bases fit TRBD1. The CDR3 runs to 19 residues. V was pared by 4 bases and J by 6 bases, with 18 bases of the junction left unmatched. CDR1 is SGHKS, CDR2 YYEKEE, per germline (reference sequence). CDR3 sequence (DNA): TGTGCCAGCAGCCCGGAAACGGGACAGGGGACTATGGCGGATGAAAAACTGTTTTTT. Translation: CASSPETGQGTMADEKLFF. Looking up the rest from reference TRBV5-5 and TRBJ1-4 gives the full variable domain: DAGVTQSPTHLIKTRGQQVTLRCSPISGHKSVSWYQQVLGQGPQFIFQYYEKEERGRGNFPDRFSARQFPNYSSELNVNALLLGDSALYLCASSPETGQGTMADEKLFFGSGTQLSVL.

CDR3 sequence reads: CASSGEQVWEKLFF. The CDR3 coding sequence is TGTGCCAGCAGCGGAGAACAAGTCTGGGAAAAACTGTTTTTT. The chain joins TRBV7-9 to TRBJ1-4, with D unresolved. Trimming removed 5 bases from V and 8 bases from J, with 15 bases in between. The CDR3 has 14 residues. The germline gives CDR1 SEHNR, CDR2 FQNEAQ (reference sequence).

This chain joins TRBV27 and TRBJ1-5; TRBD1 matches at 8 bases. CDR3 length: 15 residues. The V and J ends lost 4 bases and 2 bases, in that order; junction bases with no gene match: 4. Per the germline V gene, CDR1 is MNHEY and CDR2 is SMNVEV (reference sequence). This CDR3 reads CASSSGGEGNQPQHF. The CDR3 region has the DNA TGTGCCAGCAGTTCAGGGGGCGAGGGCAATCAGCCCCAGCATTTT.

This chain links TRBV28 with TRBJ2-1; 10 bases agree with TRBD2. Trimming took 6 bases from V and 5 from J; bases not matched to a gene: 4. The CDR3 has 14 residues. Looked up from germline, CDR1 is MDHEN and CDR2 is SYDVKM. CDR3 region: CASRLAGLNNEQFF. The CDR3 bases are TGTGCCAGCAGACTAGCGGGACTCAACAATGAGCAGTTCTTC. Using reference TRBV28 and TRBJ2-1 for the parts outside the CDR3, the full variable domain is DVKVTQSSRYLVKRTGEKVFLECVQDMDHENMFWYRQDPGLGLRLIYFSYDVKMKEKGDIPEGYSVSREKKERFSLILESASTNQTSMYLCASRLAGLNNEQFFGPGTRLTVL.

This clone was picked up one time. The rearrangement joins TRBV28 to TRBJ2-7; D not certain. V was clipped by 1 base and J by 6 bases, with 13 bases between them. The CDR3 length is 14 residues. Germline-derived CDR1 and CDR2 are MDHEN and SYDVKM. The CDR3 protein is CASSLYLDSGEQYF. DNA for the CDR3: TGTGCCAGCAGTTTATACTTAGATTCGGGCGAGCAGTACTTC.

CDR3 region: CASSLGGPGDTEAFF. As DNA, the CDR3 is TGTGCCAGCAGCTTAGGCGGGCCAGGAGACACTGAAGCTTTCTTT. The genes are TRBV7-2 and TRBJ1-1; D unclear. V gave up 1 base and J gave up 3 bases, with 12 bases separating them. Germline CDR1 is SGHTA and CDR2 is FQGNSA. The CDR3 contains 15 residues.

In DNA, the CDR3 is TGTGCCAGCAGTTACCGGCGGGGAACGGAGTATACCTACGAGCAGTACTTC. As protein: CASSYRRGTEYTYEQYF. The chain employs TRBV6-2 or TRBV6-3 and TRBJ2-7; tentative D call: TRBD2 (6 bases). CDR3 size: 17 residues. The germline V and J ends were trimmed by 2 bases and 2 bases, with 19 bases remaining between them. Germline assignment: CDR1 MNHEY and CDR2 SVGEGT.

V gene TRBV29-1 combines with J gene TRBJ2-5; possibly TRBD1 for D (6 bases). Trimming took off 5 bases at V and 5 bases at J, with 12 bases between the two ends. Germline-derived CDR1 and CDR2 are SQVTM and ANQGSEA. This CDR3 comprises 12 residues. CDR3 in DNA: TGCAGCGTTCGAACAGGGTCTGAGACCCAGTACTTC. Amino acid sequence: CSVRTGSETQYF.

The genes are TRBV4-1 and TRBJ2-1; D is possibly TRBD2 (7 bases). Germline V gene lookup returns CDR1 MGHRA and CDR2 YSYEKL. The CDR3 has 14 amino acids. Trimming removed 6 bases at V and 8 bases at J, with 17 bases between. In DNA form, the CDR3 reads TGCGCCAGCAGAAGGGGGGGCTTGGTGGATGAGCAGTTCTTC. Protein: CASRRGGLVDEQFF.

The genes are TRBV15 and TRBJ2-7; TRBD1 agrees at 9 bases. V was pared by 0 bases and J by 7 bases, with 13 bases of the junction left unmatched. CDR1 LNHNV and CDR2 YYDKDF come from the germline V gene (reference sequence). The CDR3 runs 17 residues. In DNA, the CDR3 is TGTGCCACCAGCAGAGATCTATCCACGGACAGGGGCCGGGAGCAGTACTTC. Translating gives CATSRDLSTDRGREQYF.

The chain carries TRBV2 and TRBJ1-2, with 8 bases aligning to TRBD1. Germline loops: CDR1 SNHLY, CDR2 FYNNEI. With V trimmed by 5 bases and J by 8 bases, 10 bases remained unmatched. The CDR3 loop spans 14 amino acids. The DNA of the CDR3 is TGTGCCAGCAGTAAGGGGCAGGGGGCTTGGGGCTACACCTTC. It encodes CASSKGQGAWGYTF.

The sample holds one count of this clone. The chain employs TRBV5-1 and TRBJ2-7, with 9 bases identical to TRBD1. The CDR3 has 15 residues. Germline V gene data show CDR1 as SGHRS and CDR2 as YFSETQ. V lost 5 bases to trimming and J lost 4 bases; unmatched junction nucleotides: 10. CDR3 coding DNA: TGCGCCAGCAGAATGGGACAGGGCAGGGGGTACGAGCAGTACTTC. Amino acid sequence: CASRMGQGRGYEQYF.

This rearrangement joins TRBV27 to TRBJ1-1; D gene uncertain. CDR3 length equals 13 residues. V lost 2 bases, J lost 1 base, and 5 bases lay in between. The germline CDR1 and CDR2 sequences are MNHEY and SMNVEV (reference sequence). The CDR3 protein is CASSLNRNTEAFF. As DNA, the CDR3 is TGTGCCAGCAGTTTAAACAGGAACACTGAAGCTTTCTTT.

The rearrangement links TRBV9 to TRBJ2-1, with 11 bases matching TRBD2. V gave up 4 bases and J gave up 6 bases; unmatched junction bases: 6. There are 15 residues in the CDR3. The germline V gene encodes CDR1 SGDLS and CDR2 YYNGEE. The CDR3 is CASSSGLAGSNEQFF. CDR3 sequence (DNA): TGTGCCAGCAGCTCTGGACTAGCGGGTTCCAATGAGCAGTTCTTC.

CDR3 DNA sequence: TGTGCCACCAGCAGAGACCCAACATCAGGGGTTGCTAATGAAAAACTGTTTTTT. Protein sequence: CATSRDPTSGVANEKLFF. This chain uses TRBV15 with TRBJ1-4, with D possibly being TRBD1 (6 bases). Trimming shortened V by 0 bases and J by 3 bases, and 17 bases separated the two germline ends. The CDR3 consists of 18 residues. The germline CDR1 and CDR2 sequences are LNHNV and YYDKDF (reference sequence).